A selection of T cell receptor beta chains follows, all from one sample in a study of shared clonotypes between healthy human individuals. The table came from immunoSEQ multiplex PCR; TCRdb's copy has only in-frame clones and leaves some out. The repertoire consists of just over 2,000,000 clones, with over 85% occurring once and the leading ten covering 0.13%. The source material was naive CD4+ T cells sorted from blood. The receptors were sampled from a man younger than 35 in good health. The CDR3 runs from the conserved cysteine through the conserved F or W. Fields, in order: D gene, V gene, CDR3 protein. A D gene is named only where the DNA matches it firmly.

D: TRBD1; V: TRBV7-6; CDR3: CASSSGQGTWVEQFF
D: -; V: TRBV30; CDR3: CAWTPFGVNYGYTF
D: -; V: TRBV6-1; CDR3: CASSEAGSSPNYGYTF
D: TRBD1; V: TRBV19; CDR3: CASSLGTGRMNTEAFF
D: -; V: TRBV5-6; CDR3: CASSLGRGNTEAFF
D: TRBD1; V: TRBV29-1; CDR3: CSASGTGGKNQPQHF
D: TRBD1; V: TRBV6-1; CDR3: CASTQLTGGAYEQYF
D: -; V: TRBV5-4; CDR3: CASSPGPVTDTQYF
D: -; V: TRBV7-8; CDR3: CASSLAKDTQYF
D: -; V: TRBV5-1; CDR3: CASSLAGQGTLSGQYF
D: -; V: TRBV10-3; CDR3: CAIPLISPLHF
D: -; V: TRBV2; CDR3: CARNTEAFF
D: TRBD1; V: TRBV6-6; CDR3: CASREDRLSYEQYF
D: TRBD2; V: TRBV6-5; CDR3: CASSYTTSGPLRYF
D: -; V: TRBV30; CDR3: CAWSSRTTQETQYF
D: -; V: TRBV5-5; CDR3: CASSSYRDGQPQHF
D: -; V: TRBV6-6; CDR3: CASSYERGGYEQYF
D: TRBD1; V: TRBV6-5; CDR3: CASSWLTGKAYEQYF
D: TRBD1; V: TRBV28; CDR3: CASSPGGQGQETQYF
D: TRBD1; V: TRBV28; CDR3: CASSPLRTGHSYGYTF
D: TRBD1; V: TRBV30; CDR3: CAWGGQNYEQYF
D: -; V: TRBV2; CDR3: CASTGSRSYEQYF
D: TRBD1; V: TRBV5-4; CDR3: CASTLQGMGGYTF
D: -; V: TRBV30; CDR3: CAWSQAGGYEQYF
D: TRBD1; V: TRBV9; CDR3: CASSASLGQGSFADTQYF